This paragraph reports one T cell receptor beta chain. The antigen is not known. This sample stems from a study of T cell repertoires in cytomegalovirus infection. For the study at large: Public TCR beta signatures indicated both CMV infection and matching HLA type. Study-level points and caveats: What dominated the ex vivo response were HLA-C-restricted CMV-specific TCR beta clonotypes.

The CDR3 length is 15 residues. Germline CDR1 ENHRY, CDR2 SYGVKD. With V trimmed by 3 bases and J by 4 bases, 4 bases remained unmatched. A single record per CDR3 protein comes from TCRdb applying MiXCR to the reads. The table lists roughly 600,000 distinct CDR3 sequences, 20% to 25% of them singletons. The sequence was collected from a human donor in good health (CMV status not recorded). Some clones in this sample may be carry-over from other donors' samples. The chain is built from TRBV10-3 and TRBJ1-3, with 9 bases that match TRBD1. Specimen: CD8+ T cells from PBMCs. In nucleotides, the CDR3 is TGTGCCATCAGTGACGGGACAGGGCCAGGAAACACCATATATTTT. Protein: CAISDGTGPGNTIYF.